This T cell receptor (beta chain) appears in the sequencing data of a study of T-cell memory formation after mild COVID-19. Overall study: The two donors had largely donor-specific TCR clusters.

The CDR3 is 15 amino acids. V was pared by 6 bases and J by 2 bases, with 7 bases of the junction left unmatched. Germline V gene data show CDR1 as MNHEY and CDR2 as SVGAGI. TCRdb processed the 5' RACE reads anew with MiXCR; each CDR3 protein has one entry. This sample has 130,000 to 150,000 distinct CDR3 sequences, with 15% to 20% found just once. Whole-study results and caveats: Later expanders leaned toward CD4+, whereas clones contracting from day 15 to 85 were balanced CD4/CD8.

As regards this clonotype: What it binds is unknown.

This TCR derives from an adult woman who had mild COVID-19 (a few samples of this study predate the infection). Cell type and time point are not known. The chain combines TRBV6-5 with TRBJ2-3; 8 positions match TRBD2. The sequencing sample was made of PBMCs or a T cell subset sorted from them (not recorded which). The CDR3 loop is CASRGSGGPTDTQYF. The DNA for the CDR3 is TGTGCCAGCAGAGGAAGCGGGGGCCCCACAGATACGCAGTATTTT.